Listed below are T cell receptor beta chains from one sample, sequenced in a study of blood T cell repertoires in COVID-19. Here immunoSEQ multiplex PCR was the method, and the copy in TCRdb shows in-frame clones only, minus some. The repertoire includes over 200,000 clones, 70% to 90% of them detected once, and more than 5.5% sits in the top ten. Sequenced material: peripheral blood. Every receptor here comes from a man at least 80 years old with acute or convalescent COVID-19. Both conserved end residues are part of each CDR3. The D gene is left open where the match is weak. Only some rows state a clone size, as once, few, many or a class for expanded clones.

v_call	j_call	clone_size	d_call	cdr3_aa	cdr3_nt
TRBV25-1	TRBJ2-7	.	TRBD2	CASSLGLAGYEQYF	TGTGCCAGCAGCTTGGGACTAGCGGGCTACGAGCAGTACTTC
TRBV11-3	TRBJ2-3	once	TRBD2	CASSLGGSASGRVTTDTQYF	TGTGCCAGCAGCTTAGGAGGTTCAGCTAGCGGGAGGGTAACCACAGATACGCAGTATTTT
TRBV6-6	TRBJ2-1	.	TRBD2	CASSPPGGRSNEQFF	TGTGCCAGCAGTCCGCCCGGCGGGAGAAGCAATGAGCAGTTCTTC
TRBV6-5	TRBJ2-7	.	.	CASSYRVHYEQYF	TGTGCCAGCAGTTACCGGGTCCACTACGAGCAGTACTTC
TRBV5-5	TRBJ2-1	.	TRBD2	CASSRTQGPGTSGRYNEQFF	TGTGCCAGCAGCCGGACCCAGGGGCCTGGGACTAGCGGGAGGTACAATGAGCAGTTCTTC
TRBV7-2	TRBJ1-1	.	.	CASSLTRQRNTEAFF	TGTGCCAGCAGCTTAACGAGACAGCGGAACACTGAAGCTTTCTTT
TRBV16	TRBJ2-7	.	.	CASSQSQSYEQYF	TGTGCCAGCAGCCAATCCCAGTCCTACGAGCAGTACTTC
TRBV11-3	TRBJ1-2	.	.	CASSLDSGGGYTF	TGTGCCAGCAGCTTAGACTCTGGGGGCGGCTACACCTTC
TRBV18	TRBJ2-5	few	.	CASSSTQGLETQYF	TGTGCCAGCTCCTCCACCCAGGGGTTAGAGACCCAGTACTTC
TRBV5-1	TRBJ1-4	.	TRBD1	CASSSGQGILLGEKLFF	TGCGCCAGCAGCTCGGGACAGGGGATTCTTTTGGGGGAAAAACTGTTTTTT
TRBV18	TRBJ1-1	.	.	CASSSRGGNTEAFF	TGTGCCAGCTCATCCCGGGGGGGGAACACTGAAGCTTTCTTT
TRBV11-2	TRBJ2-3	.	.	CASSLGLGTSTDTQYF	TGTGCCAGCAGCTTAGGCCTAGGGACTAGCACAGATACGCAGTATTTT
TRBV19	TRBJ2-5	.	.	CASSIGYGLQETQYF	TGTGCCAGTAGTATTGGGTACGGACTTCAGGAGACCCAGTACTTC
TRBV12-3/TRBV12-4	TRBJ1-2	.	.	CASSLQGSNGYTF	TGTGCCAGCAGTTTGCAGGGGTCGAATGGCTACACCTTC
TRBV6-6	TRBJ2-1	.	TRBD2	CASSLTGLAVLHEQFF	TGTGCCAGCAGTCTTACCGGACTAGCTGTTTTGCATGAGCAGTTCTTC
TRBV5-5	TRBJ2-3	.	.	CAITGSLPFTDTQYF	TGTGCCATCACCGGGAGCCTGCCCTTCACAGATACGCAGTATTTT
TRBV7-2	TRBJ1-5	.	TRBD1	CASSLEQGINQPQHF	TGTGCCAGCAGCTTAGAACAGGGGATCAATCAGCCCCAGCATTTT
TRBV5-1	TRBJ2-1	.	TRBD2	CASSLGLASYNEQFF	TGCGCCAGCAGCTTGGGACTAGCGTCCTACAATGAGCAGTTCTTC
TRBV4-3	TRBJ1-1	few	.	CASSQGRVNTEAFF	TGCGCCAGCAGCCAAGGCAGGGTGAACACTGAAGCTTTCTTT
TRBV19	TRBJ1-5	once	.	CASSIGGLPGQPQHF	TGTGCCAGTAGTATAGGGGGGCTACCCGGTCAGCCCCAGCATTTT
TRBV5-5	TRBJ1-3	.	.	CASSPDVGARGNTIYF	TGTGCCAGCAGCCCCGACGTGGGGGCGAGGGGAAACACCATATATTTT
TRBV4-2	TRBJ2-2	.	.	CASSQASRGTGELFF	TGTGCCAGCAGCCAAGCTTCCAGGGGAACCGGGGAGCTGTTTTTT